These 22 T cell receptor beta chains originate from one sample sequenced in a study of cytomegalovirus exposure and HLA in healthy donors. The primer mix had 60 Vbeta and 13 Jbeta primers. Clones were sequenced by immunoSEQ multiplex PCR, and TCRdb holds only the in-frame ones, with some missing. The sample holds some 92,000 clones, about 81% seen once. Sequencing was carried out using PBMCs. The receptors here all came from a young man in good health and CMV-seropositive.

The chain carries TRBV9 and TRBJ2-2, with TRBD2 matching 7 bases. The trim removed 2 bases at V and 0 bases at J, leaving 1 base unmatched. The CDR3 spans 15 residues. Germline V gene lookup returns CDR1 SGDLS and CDR2 YYNGEE. The CDR3 is CASSVGGANTGELFF. The CDR3 DNA is TGTGCCAGCAGCGTGGGGGGGGCGAACACCGGGGAGCTGTTTTTT.

V and J are TRBV6-5 and TRBJ2-5, with 9 bases identical to TRBD2. Germline V lookup: CDR1 MNHEY, CDR2 SVGAGI. V was pared by 2 bases and J by 4 bases, with 8 bases of the junction left unmatched. This CDR3 region has 16 residues. The CDR3 region has the DNA TGTGCCAGCAGTTACGGGCGGGGGGGCGTGGGAGAGACCCAGTACTTC. Protein product: CASSYGRGGVGETQYF.

This rearrangement joins TRBV10-1 to TRBJ2-1; 7 bases map to TRBD2. V lost 2 bases and J lost 3; bases outside the gene matches: 4. Looked up from germline, CDR1 is WNHNN and CDR2 is SYGVQD (reference sequence). The CDR3 has 15 amino acids. This CDR3 reads CASSEGSSGYNEQFF. CDR3 nucleotide sequence: TGCGCCAGCAGTGAGGGGTCTAGCGGCTACAATGAGCAGTTCTTC.

A few counts support this clone. The chain couples TRBV19 to TRBJ2-3, with 10 nucleotides matching TRBD1. The CDR3 totals 15 residues. Germline assignment: CDR1 LNHDA and CDR2 SQIVND (reference sequence). The V and J ends lost 7 bases and 3 bases, in that order; junction bases with no gene match: 7. The CDR3 DNA reads TGTGCCAGTAAGGAGCGGACAGGGGGAACAGATACGCAGTATTTT. Translated, it gives CASKERTGGTDTQYF.

The chain employs TRBV14 and TRBJ1-1; the match to TRBD1 covers 9 bases. V lost 2 bases to trimming and J lost 1 base; unmatched junction nucleotides: 8. The CDR3 sequence is 17 residues long. The V gene's germline CDR1 is SGHDN and CDR2 FVKESK. The CDR3 spells CASSQRTGGIWNTEAFF. The CDR3, as DNA: TGTGCCAGCAGCCAAAGAACAGGGGGCATCTGGAACACTGAAGCTTTCTTT.

This chain connects TRBV2 to TRBJ2-7; D may be TRBD2 (5 bases). V lost 2 bases and J lost 5, with 16 bases in between. Germline V gene sequence: CDR1 SNHLY, CDR2 FYNNEI. This CDR3 has 15 residues. For the CDR3, the DNA is TGTGCCAGCAGTGAAAGGTTCCCGGGATTGGACGAGCAGTACTTC. Residues: CASSERFPGLDEQYF.

The chain has TRBV5-1 and TRBJ1-2; the match to TRBD1 covers 7 bases. This CDR3 is built from 16 residues. V was clipped by 4 bases and J by 2 bases; unmatched bases: 11. Germline V gene lookup returns CDR1 SGHRS and CDR2 YFSETQ. The CDR3 coding sequence is TGCGCCAGCAGCAGGAGTCCGGGACAGCTGAACTATGGCTACACCTTC. Protein product: CASSRSPGQLNYGYTF. The full variable domain, with the rest looked up from reference TRBV5-1 and TRBJ1-2, is KAGVTQTPRYLIKTRGQQVTLSCSPISGHRSVSWYQQTPGQGLQFLFEYFSETQRNKGNFPGRFSGRQFSNSRSEMNVSTLELGDSALYLCASSRSPGQLNYGYTFGSGTRLTVV.

This chain connects TRBV7-8 to TRBJ1-3, with 7 bases matching TRBD1. V lost 3 bases to trimming and J lost 0 bases; unmatched junction nucleotides: 2. Per germline, CDR1 SGHVS and CDR2 FQNEAQ. This CDR3 spans 15 amino acids. The CDR3 DNA reads TGTGCCAGCAGCTTTGGGGACAGCTCTGGAAACACCATATATTTT. It specifies CASSFGDSSGNTIYF.

This chain joins TRBV7-9 and TRBJ1-2; D perhaps matches TRBD1 (5 bases). CDR3 length: 13 amino acids. Germline V gives CDR1 SEHNR, CDR2 FQNEAQ (reference sequence). V was cut by 1 base and J by 8 bases, with 11 bases left in between. The CDR3 protein is CASSLVGGRGYTF. CDR3 in DNA: TGTGCCAGCAGCTTAGTCGGGGGAAGGGGCTACACCTTC.

The V and J genes are TRBV27 and TRBJ1-1; TRBD1 is a possible D gene (6 bases). The CDR3 is made up of 15 amino acids. Trimming shortened V by 8 bases and J by 6 bases, and 22 bases separated the two germline ends. The germline V gene has CDR1 MNHEY and CDR2 SMNVEV (reference sequence). The CDR3 coding sequence is TGTGCCAGCGGACCGCCTTTGGGGGCAATACCTGAAGCTTTCTTT. Translated: CASGPPLGAIPEAFF.

The chain couples TRBV28 to TRBJ2-5, with TRBD2 identical over 7 bases. There are 14 residues in the CDR3. V lost 6 bases and J lost 3; bases outside the gene matches: 7. In germline, CDR1 is MDHEN, CDR2 SYDVKM. The CDR3 nucleotides are TGTGCCAGCAGCCACCGGGACTACAAAGAGACCCAGTACTTC. Amino acids: CASSHRDYKETQYF.

This clone was found a few times. This sequence joins TRBV7-8 and TRBJ1-5; 7 bases match TRBD1. Losses at the gene ends were 5 bases for V and 5 bases for J; bases not matched to a gene: 18. This CDR3 contains 18 residues. CDR1 is SGHVS and CDR2 is FQNEAQ in the germline V gene. CDR3 residues: CASSPSTRDSYLDQPQHF. Here the CDR3 DNA reads TGTGCCAGCAGCCCATCTACCCGGGACAGTTATTTAGATCAGCCCCAGCATTTT.

The chain carries TRBV5-4 and TRBJ2-2; TRBD1 aligns across 9 bases. V shed 5 bases, J shed 3 bases, and the junction held 5 bases outside the gene matches. There are 15 residues in the CDR3. Germline V gene data show CDR1 as SGHNT and CDR2 as YYREEE (reference sequence). Written as DNA, the CDR3 is TGTGCCAGCAGTCCACAGGGGGCTGACACCGGGGAGCTGTTTTTT. Translation gives CASSPQGADTGELFF.

V usage is TRBV29-1 and J usage is TRBJ2-2; TRBD2 matches 7 bases. Germline V lookup: CDR1 SQVTM, CDR2 ANQGSEA. The CDR3 length is 14 residues. Losses at the gene ends were 2 bases for V and 2 bases for J; bases not matched to a gene: 2. The CDR3 coding sequence is TGCAGCGTTGAAACTAGCGCCAACACCGGGGAGCTGTTTTTT. Its translation: CSVETSANTGELFF.

This clone has ten or more counts. J is TRBJ1-5 and V is TRBV19; TRBD1 aligns across 8 bases. This CDR3 is 17 amino acids long. Looked up from germline, CDR1 is LNHDA and CDR2 is SQIVND (reference sequence). Germline trimming cut 5 bases from V and 4 bases from J; bases unmatched to any gene: 13. In DNA, the CDR3 is TGTGCCAGTAGTGTTGAGGGGCCAGGGGGCGCAAATCAGCCCCAGCATTTT. Amino acids: CASSVEGPGGANQPQHF.

This clone is labeled medium-sized (0.01 to 0.1%). V and J are TRBV6-6 and TRBJ1-1; a possible D gene is TRBD1 (5 bases). V lost 5 bases to trimming and J lost 4 bases, with 17 bases between them. The germline gives CDR1 MNHNY, CDR2 SVGAGI (reference sequence). The CDR3 is made up of 15 amino acids. CDR3 sequence reads: CASSSHGGRSTEAFF. Written as DNA, the CDR3 is TGTGCCAGCAGTAGCCACGGGGGGAGGAGCACTGAAGCTTTCTTT.

The chain links TRBV28 to TRBJ2-1, with D perhaps TRBD2 (6 bases). Germline loops: CDR1 MDHEN, CDR2 SYDVKM. With 5 bases removed from V and 7 bases from J, the gap between germline ends came to 18 bases. This CDR3 has 15 amino acids. This chain's CDR3 is CASSLDAGGLNEQFF. As DNA, the CDR3 is TGTGCCAGCAGTCTCGACGCCGGGGGTCTTAATGAGCAGTTCTTC.

This chain connects TRBV5-1 to TRBJ2-2; D is ambiguous. The germline V and J ends were trimmed by 7 bases and 1 base, with 11 bases remaining between them. CDR1 is SGHRS and CDR2 is YFSETQ in the germline V gene. The CDR3 runs 14 residues. The CDR3 DNA follows: TGCGCCAGCCGTAACAATGGGAACACCGGGGAGCTGTTTTTT. Residues: CASRNNGNTGELFF.

The V and J genes are TRBV7-9 and TRBJ2-5; perhaps TRBD2 as D (5 bases). Trimming pared 3 bases from V and 2 bases from J, leaving 10 bases between. CDR3 length equals 14 residues. Germline V CDR1 and CDR2: SEHNR, FQNEAQ (reference sequence). This CDR3 reads CASSLEAWQETQYF. The CDR3, as DNA: TGTGCCAGCAGCTTGGAGGCTTGGCAAGAGACCCAGTACTTC.

V gene TRBV5-1 combines with J gene TRBJ1-4; 8 bases map to TRBD1. Germline V CDR1 and CDR2: SGHRS, YFSETQ. With V trimmed by 0 bases and J by 7 bases, 11 bases remained unmatched. The CDR3 sequence is 17 residues long. CDR3 region: CASSLGPPQGAGEKLFF. The CDR3 DNA is TGCGCCAGCAGCTTGGGCCCCCCCCAGGGGGCGGGTGAAAAACTGTTTTTT.

This clone was seen a few times. In DNA form, the CDR3 reads TGTGCTAGTGGTTTGGAGCCCGACAGGGCCGAGCAGTACTTC. It yields the protein CASGLEPDRAEQYF. This chain links TRBV12-5 with TRBJ2-7; 7 bases fit TRBD1. J was trimmed by 6 bases and V by 1 base; bases with no gene match: 6. This CDR3 comprises 14 residues. Germline V CDR1 and CDR2: LGHNT, FRNRAP.

V is TRBV13 and J is TRBJ1-6, with D hard to call. The V and J ends lost 5 bases and 6 bases respectively, with 11 bases between them. Germline CDR1 PRHDT, CDR2 FYEKMQ (reference sequence). The CDR3 loop spans 14 amino acids. The CDR3 protein is CASSPTVTNSPLHF. The CDR3 nucleotides are TGTGCCAGCAGCCCTACAGTAACTAATTCACCCCTCCACTTT.